This entry describes one T cell receptor beta chain. The data originate from a study of blood T cell repertoires in COVID-19. Germline-derived CDR1 and CDR2 are ENHRY and SYGVKD. Trimming shortened V by 7 bases and J by 3 bases, and 18 bases separated the two germline ends. There are 15 residues in the CDR3. Data came from immunoSEQ multiplex PCR; TCRdb stores just in-frame clones and leaves some out. The data hold over 70,000 clones, with more than 75% observed a single time. The specimen sequenced was peripheral blood. This receptor was identified in a man in his 60s with COVID-19, enrolled during active disease. The chain combines TRBV10-3 with TRBJ1-1; D is unresolved. The CDR3 DNA reads TGTGCCATCAACGGAGGGCCACTCGGGGACACTGAAGCTTTCTTT. Protein sequence: CAINGGPLGDTEAFF.